What follows is one TCR beta chain and its context. Its antigen is currently unknown. The data derive from a study of early T cells in non-severe SARS-CoV-2 infection. Turning to the study itself: Sequencing was performed on bulk RNA from unsorted whole blood, leaving chains unpaired.

Broader study findings: Matching with VDJdb favored anti-spike CD8 responses (missing private and CD4 specificities).

The TCR library protocol was used to attach unique molecular identifiers. These identifiers were attached to individual cDNA molecules. Using its own MiXCR run on the 5' RACE reads, TCRdb lists one record per CDR3 protein. The sample holds tens of thousands of distinct CDR3 sequences, roughly an eighth seen once. This clonotype was obtained from an adult who was a healthcare worker with PCR-confirmed SARS-CoV-2 infection or an uninfected control (not recorded which). Sample: whole blood.

The CDR3 DNA reads TGCAGTGTTTTCCGGGACCCGCAGTATTTT. Its translation is CSVFRDPQYF. The chain couples TRBV20-1 to TRBJ2-3, with D perhaps being TRBD1 or TRBD2 (5 bases each). The CDR3 contains 10 residues. V was clipped by 7 bases and J by 10 bases, with 12 bases between them. Germline lookup yields CDR1 DFQATT and CDR2 SNEGSKA (reference sequence).